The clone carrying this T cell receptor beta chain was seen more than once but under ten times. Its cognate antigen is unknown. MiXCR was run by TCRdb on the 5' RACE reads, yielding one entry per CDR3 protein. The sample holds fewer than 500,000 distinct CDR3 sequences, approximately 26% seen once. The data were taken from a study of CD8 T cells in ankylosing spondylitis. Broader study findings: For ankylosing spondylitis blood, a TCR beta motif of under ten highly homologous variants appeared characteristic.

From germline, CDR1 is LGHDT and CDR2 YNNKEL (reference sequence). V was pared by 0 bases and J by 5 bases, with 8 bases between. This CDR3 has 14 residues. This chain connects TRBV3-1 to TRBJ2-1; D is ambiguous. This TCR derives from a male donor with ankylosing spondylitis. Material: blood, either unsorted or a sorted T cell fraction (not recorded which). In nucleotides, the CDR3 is TGTGCCAGCAGCCAAGATCTAAGGGACAATGAGCAGTTCTTC. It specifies CASSQDLRDNEQFF.